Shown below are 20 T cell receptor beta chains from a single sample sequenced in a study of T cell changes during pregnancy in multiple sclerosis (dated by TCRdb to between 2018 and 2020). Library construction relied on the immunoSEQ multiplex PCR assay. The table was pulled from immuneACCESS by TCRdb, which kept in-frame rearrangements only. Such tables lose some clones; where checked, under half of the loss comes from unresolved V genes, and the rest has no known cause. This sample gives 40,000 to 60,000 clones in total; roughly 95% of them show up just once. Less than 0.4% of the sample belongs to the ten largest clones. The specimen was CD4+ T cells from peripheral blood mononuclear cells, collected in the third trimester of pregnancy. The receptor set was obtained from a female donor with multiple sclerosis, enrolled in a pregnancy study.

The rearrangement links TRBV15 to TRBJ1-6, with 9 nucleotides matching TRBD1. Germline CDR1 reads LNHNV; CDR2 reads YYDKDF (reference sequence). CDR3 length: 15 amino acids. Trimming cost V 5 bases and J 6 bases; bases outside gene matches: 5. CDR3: CATSRRTGANSPLHF. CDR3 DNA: TGTGCCACCAGCCGACGGACAGGGGCTAATTCACCCCTCCACTTT.

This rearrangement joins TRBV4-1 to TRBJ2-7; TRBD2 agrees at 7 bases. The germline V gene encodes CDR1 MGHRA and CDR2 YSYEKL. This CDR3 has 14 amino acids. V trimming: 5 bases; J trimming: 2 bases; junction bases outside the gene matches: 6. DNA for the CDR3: TGCGCCAGCAGCATGGGGGAGGGGACCTACGAGCAGTACTTC. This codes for CASSMGEGTYEQYF.

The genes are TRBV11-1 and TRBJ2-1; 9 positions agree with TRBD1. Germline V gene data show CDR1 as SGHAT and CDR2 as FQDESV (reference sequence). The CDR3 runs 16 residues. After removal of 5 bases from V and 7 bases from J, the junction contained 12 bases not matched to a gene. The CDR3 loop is CASSVEPGQGKNEQFF. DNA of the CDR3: TGTGCCAGCAGCGTTGAACCGGGACAGGGTAAGAATGAGCAGTTCTTC.

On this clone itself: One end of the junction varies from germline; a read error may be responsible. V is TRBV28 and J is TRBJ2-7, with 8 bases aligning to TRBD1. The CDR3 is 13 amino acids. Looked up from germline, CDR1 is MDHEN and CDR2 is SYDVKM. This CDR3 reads CASYITGTGRFDF. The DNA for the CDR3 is TGTGCCAGCTACATTACCGGGACAGGTCGTTTTGACTTC.

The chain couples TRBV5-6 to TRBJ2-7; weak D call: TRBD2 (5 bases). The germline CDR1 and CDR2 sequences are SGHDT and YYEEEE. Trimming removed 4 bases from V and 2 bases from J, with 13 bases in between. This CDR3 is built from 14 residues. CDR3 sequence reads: CASSRGFPTYEQYF. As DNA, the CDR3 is TGTGCCAGCAGCCGAGGGTTCCCAACCTACGAGCAGTACTTC.

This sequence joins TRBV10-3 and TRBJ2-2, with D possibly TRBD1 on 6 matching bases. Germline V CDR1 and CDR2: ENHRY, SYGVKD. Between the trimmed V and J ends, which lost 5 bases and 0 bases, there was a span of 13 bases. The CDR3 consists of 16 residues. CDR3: CAISRATGANTGELFF. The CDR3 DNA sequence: TGTGCCATCAGTAGGGCGACAGGTGCGAACACCGGGGAGCTGTTTTTT.

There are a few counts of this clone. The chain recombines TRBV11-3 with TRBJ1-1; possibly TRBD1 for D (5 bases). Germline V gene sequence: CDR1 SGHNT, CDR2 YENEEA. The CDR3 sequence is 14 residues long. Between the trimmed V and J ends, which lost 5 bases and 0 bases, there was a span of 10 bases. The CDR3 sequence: CASSPGQVNTEAFF. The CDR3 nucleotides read TGTGCCAGCAGCCCCGGACAAGTGAACACTGAAGCTTTCTTT.

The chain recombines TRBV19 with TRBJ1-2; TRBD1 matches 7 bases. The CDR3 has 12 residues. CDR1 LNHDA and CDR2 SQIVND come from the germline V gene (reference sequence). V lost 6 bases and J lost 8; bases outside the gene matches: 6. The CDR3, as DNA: TGTGCCAGTAGGACAGGGCTACGCGGCTACACCTTC. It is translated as CASRTGLRGYTF. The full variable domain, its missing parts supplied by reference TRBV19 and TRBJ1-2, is DGGITQSPKYLFRKEGQNVTLSCEQNLNHDAMYWYRQDPGQGLRLIYYSQIVNDFQKGDIAEGYSVSREKKESFPLTVTSAQKNPTAFYLCASRTGLRGYTFGSGTRLTVV.

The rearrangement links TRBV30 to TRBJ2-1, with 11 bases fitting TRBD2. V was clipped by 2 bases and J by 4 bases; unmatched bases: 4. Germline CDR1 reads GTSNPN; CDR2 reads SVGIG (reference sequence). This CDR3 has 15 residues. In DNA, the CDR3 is TGTGCCTGGAGTCCGGGACTAGCGGTTTACAATGAGCAGTTCTTC. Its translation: CAWSPGLAVYNEQFF.

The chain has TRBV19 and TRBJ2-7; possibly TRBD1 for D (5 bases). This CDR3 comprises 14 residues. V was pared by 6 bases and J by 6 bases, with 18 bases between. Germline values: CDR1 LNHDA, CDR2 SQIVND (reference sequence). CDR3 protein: CASRTQQGKGEQYF. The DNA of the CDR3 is TGTGCCAGTAGAACCCAGCAGGGTAAGGGCGAGCAGTACTTC.

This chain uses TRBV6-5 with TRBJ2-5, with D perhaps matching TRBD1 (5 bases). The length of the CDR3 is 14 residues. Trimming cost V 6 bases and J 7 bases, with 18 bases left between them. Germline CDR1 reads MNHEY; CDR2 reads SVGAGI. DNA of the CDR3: TGTGCCAGCAGGCCCTATGACAGTGGGGCGACCCAGTACTTC. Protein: CASRPYDSGATQYF.

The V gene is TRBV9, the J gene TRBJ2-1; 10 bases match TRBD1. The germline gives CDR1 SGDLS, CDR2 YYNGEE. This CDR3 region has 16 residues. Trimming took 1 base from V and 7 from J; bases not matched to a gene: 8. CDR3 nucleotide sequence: TGTGCCAGCAGCGTACTCACCGGGACAGGGGTTAATGAGCAGTTCTTC. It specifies CASSVLTGTGVNEQFF.

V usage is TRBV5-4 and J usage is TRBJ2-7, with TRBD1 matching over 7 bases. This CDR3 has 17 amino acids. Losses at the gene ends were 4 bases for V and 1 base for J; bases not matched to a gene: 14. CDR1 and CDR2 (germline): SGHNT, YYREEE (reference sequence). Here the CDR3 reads CASSDGARGRGSYEQYF. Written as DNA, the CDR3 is TGTGCCAGCAGCGATGGGGCGAGGGGGCGCGGGTCCTACGAGCAGTACTTC.

The CDR3 reads CASSLVAGQEQYF. DNA for the CDR3: TGCGCCAGCAGCTTGGTAGCGGGTCAAGAGCAGTACTTC. J is TRBJ2-7 and V is TRBV5-1; TRBD2 matches 7 bases. Germline trimming cut 0 bases from V and 7 bases from J; bases unmatched to any gene: 4. This CDR3 spans 13 amino acids. The germline V gene encodes CDR1 SGHRS and CDR2 YFSETQ.

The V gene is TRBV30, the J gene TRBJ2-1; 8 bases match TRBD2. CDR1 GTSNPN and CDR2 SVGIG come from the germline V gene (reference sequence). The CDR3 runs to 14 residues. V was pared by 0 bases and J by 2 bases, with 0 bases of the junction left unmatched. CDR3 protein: CAWSVLAAYNEQFF. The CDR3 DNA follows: TGTGCCTGGAGTGTACTAGCGGCCTACAATGAGCAGTTCTTC.

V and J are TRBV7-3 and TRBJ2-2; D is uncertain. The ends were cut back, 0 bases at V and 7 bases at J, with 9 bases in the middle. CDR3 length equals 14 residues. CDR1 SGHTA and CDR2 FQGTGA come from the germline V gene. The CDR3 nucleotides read TGTGCCAGCAGCTTAACTAGATCGAACGGGGAGCTGTTTTTT. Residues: CASSLTRSNGELFF.

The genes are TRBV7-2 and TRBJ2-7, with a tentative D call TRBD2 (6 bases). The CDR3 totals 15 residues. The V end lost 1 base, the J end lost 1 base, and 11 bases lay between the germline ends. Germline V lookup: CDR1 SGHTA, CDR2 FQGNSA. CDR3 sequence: CASSLGSGPSYEQYF. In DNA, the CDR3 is TGTGCCAGCAGCTTAGGTAGCGGTCCTTCCTACGAGCAGTACTTC.

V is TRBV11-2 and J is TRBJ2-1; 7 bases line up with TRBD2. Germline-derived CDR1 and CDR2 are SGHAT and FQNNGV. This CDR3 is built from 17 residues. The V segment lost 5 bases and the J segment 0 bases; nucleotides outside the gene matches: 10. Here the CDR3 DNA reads TGTGCCAGCAGCCCGAGCCAACTAGCGCGCTCCTACAATGAGCAGTTCTTC. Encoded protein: CASSPSQLARSYNEQFF.

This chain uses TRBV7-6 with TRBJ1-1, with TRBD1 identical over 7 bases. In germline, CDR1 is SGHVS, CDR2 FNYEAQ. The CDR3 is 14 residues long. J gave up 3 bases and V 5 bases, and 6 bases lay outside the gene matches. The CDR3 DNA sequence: TGTGCCAGCAGCCCCACAGGGGCGCACACTGAAGCTTTCTTT. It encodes CASSPTGAHTEAFF.

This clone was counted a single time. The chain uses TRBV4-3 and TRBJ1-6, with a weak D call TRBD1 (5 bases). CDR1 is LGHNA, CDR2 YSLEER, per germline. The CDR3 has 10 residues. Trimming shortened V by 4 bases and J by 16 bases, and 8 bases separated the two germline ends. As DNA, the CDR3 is TGCGCCAGCAGCCGGGGGACTCTCCACTTT. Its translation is CASSRGTLHF.